These 17 T cell receptor beta chains were sequenced from one sample in a study of T cell repertoires in cytomegalovirus infection (dated by TCRdb to between 2018 and 2021). Sequencing was carried out with an Illumina HiSeq 1500. TCRdb took the public reads, trimmed them with fastp at Q25, ran MiXCR for clone calling and kept in-frame beta chains. Rows merge per CDR3 protein into single entries with the most common DNA and genes. In all, the sample holds 400,000 or so distinct CDR3 sequences, and roughly 30% of those were seen once. Roughly an eighth of the sample lies in the top ten. The sample was PBMCs. The receptors shown here come from a human donor in good health (CMV status not recorded). Some clones in this sample may be carry-over from other donors' samples.

In this sample, this clonotype turned up many times. The V and J genes are TRBV7-8 and TRBJ2-2; 7 positions match TRBD1. Germline V CDR1 and CDR2: SGHVS, FQNEAQ. CDR3 size: 14 residues. V dropped 4 bases and J dropped 4; count of bases not matched to a gene: 3. DNA for the CDR3: TGTGCCAGCAGCTATCCAGGGGGCACCGGGGAGCTGTTTTTT. Translated: CASSYPGGTGELFF.

This clonotype was observed many times. The chain joins TRBV7-2 to TRBJ2-5; 7 bases line up with TRBD2. The CDR3 contains 13 residues. V was clipped by 5 bases and J by 4 bases; unmatched bases: 4. Germline CDR1 is SGHTA and CDR2 is FQGNSA. The CDR3 DNA sequence: TGTGCCAGCAGCCCCGGGGGGTTAGAGACCCAGTACTTC. Residues: CASSPGGLETQYF.

For this clonotype: At one end the junction does not follow the germline gene, possibly because of a read error. J is TRBJ2-1 and V is TRBV7-2, with D possibly matching TRBD2 (5 bases). Germline CDR1 and CDR2: SGHTA and FQGNSA. The CDR3 runs to 17 residues. The DNA of the CDR3 is TGTGCCAGCAGCTTAGATACGGTGAGCGGACCCTACAATGAGCCGTTCTTC. This encodes CASSLDTVSGPYNEPFF.

Only a few counts were recorded for this clonotype. The V gene is TRBV29-1, the J gene TRBJ1-2, with 7 bases matching TRBD1. CDR3 length: 14 residues. V gave up 2 bases and J gave up 3 bases; unmatched junction bases: 6. CDR1 SQVTM and CDR2 ANQGSEA come from the germline V gene. The CDR3 sequence: CSVEPGQPHYGYTF. The CDR3 DNA reads TGCAGCGTTGAACCGGGACAGCCTCACTATGGCTACACCTTC.

The chain has TRBV12-3 or TRBV12-4 and TRBJ2-7, with 9 positions matching TRBD1. The ends lost 6 bases at V and 2 bases at J; junction bases unmatched: 8. The CDR3 has 15 residues. CDR3 in amino acids: CASSPGQGITYEQYF. CDR3 DNA sequence: TGTGCCAGCAGCCCGGGACAGGGAATAACCTACGAGCAGTACTTC.

The sample holds one count of this clonotype. The genes are TRBV25-1 and TRBJ2-3; 9 nucleotides line up with TRBD2. The CDR3 runs 15 residues. V trimming: 4 bases; J trimming: 0 bases; junction bases outside the gene matches: 2. The germline V gene has CDR1 MGHDK and CDR2 SYGVNS. The CDR3 DNA reads TGTGCCAGCAGTGCGCTAGCGGGGAGCACAGATACGCAGTATTTT. The encoded protein is CASSALAGSTDTQYF.

Only a few counts were recorded for this clonotype. The chain couples TRBV6-1 to TRBJ2-2; 10 bases fit TRBD1. The CDR3 totals 16 residues. Trimming took 6 bases from V and 2 from J; bases not matched to a gene: 6. CDR1 and CDR2 (germline): MNHNS, SASEGT. In nucleotides, the CDR3 is TGTGCCAGCAGAATTAGACAGGGGGCTAACACCGGGGAGCTGTTTTTT. It encodes CASRIRQGANTGELFF.

As regards this clonotype: Because it lacks the conserved phenylalanine or tryptophan at the end, this CDR3 is likely a read error. The chain has TRBV15 and TRBJ2-1; a weak D match, TRBD1 (5 bases). The CDR3 loop spans 16 amino acids. Germline V gene lookup returns CDR1 LNHNV and CDR2 YYDKDF (reference sequence). Trimming shortened V by 1 base and J by 2 bases, and 12 bases separated the two germline ends. CDR3 coding DNA: TGTGCCACCAGCAGAGTGCAGGGAATAACCTACAATGAGCAGTTCGTC. Its protein product is CATSRVQGITYNEQFV.

About this clonotype: At one end, the junction sequence differs from germline, possibly due to a read error. The CDR3 region is CATSYLPRTNRYNEQFF. The CDR3 DNA reads TGTGCCACCAGTTATTTGCCTAGAACTAATCGGTACAATGAGCAGTTCTTC. The chain is built from TRBV24-1 and TRBJ2-1, with D unclear. Per the germline V gene, CDR1 is KGHDR and CDR2 is SFDVKD. This CDR3 is 17 amino acids long.

This clonotype was counted many times. This sequence joins TRBV10-3 and TRBJ1-2; TRBD1 matches 11 bases. V was pared by 8 bases and J by 8 bases, with 7 bases of the junction left unmatched. The CDR3 has 13 amino acids. CDR1 is ENHRY and CDR2 is SYGVKD in the germline V gene. The chain's CDR3 is CAIRPGTGGGYTF. The CDR3 bases are TGTGCCATCCGTCCCGGGACAGGGGGAGGCTACACCTTC.

The chain links TRBV2 to TRBJ2-1; 13 nucleotides line up with TRBD2. Germline CDR1 reads SNHLY; CDR2 reads FYNNEI. This CDR3 has 17 residues. The J segment lost 0 bases and the V segment lost 7 bases, leaving 6 bases of the junction unmatched. The CDR3 here is CASTLAGGGSSYNEQFF. CDR3 nucleotides: TGTGCCAGCACACTAGCGGGGGGGGGGAGCTCCTACAATGAGCAGTTCTTC. Together with reference TRBV2 and TRBJ2-1, the CDR3 gives the full variable domain: EPEVTQTPSHQVTQMGQEVILRCVPISNHLYFYWYRQILGQKVEFLVSFYNNEISEKSEIFDDQFSVERPDGSNFTLKIRSTKLEDSAMYFCASTLAGGGSSYNEQFFGPGTRLTVL.

As concerns this clonotype: The CDR3 does not end in the conserved phenylalanine or tryptophan, so this is likely a read error. The chain uses TRBV6-6 and TRBJ1-1; 7 nucleotides match TRBD1. Germline CDR1 and CDR2: MNHNY and SVGAGI (reference sequence). V lost 10 bases and J lost 1; bases outside the gene matches: 9. The CDR3 runs 14 residues. Written as DNA, the CDR3 is TGTGCCATCTCCCTGGGACAGCCGAACACTGAAGCTTTCCTT. Protein: CAISLGQPNTEAFL.

This clonotype was seen repeatedly, ten times or more. V is TRBV28 and J is TRBJ2-5; TRBD2 aligns across 7 bases. V lost 2 bases and J lost 1; bases outside the gene matches: 4. This CDR3 is built from 15 residues. Germline CDR1 MDHEN, CDR2 SYDVKM. CDR3 sequence reads: CASSLSGAAQETQYF. In nucleotides, the CDR3 is TGTGCCAGCAGTTTAAGCGGGGCCGCCCAAGAGACCCAGTACTTC.

This chain links TRBV4-2 with TRBJ1-1; D uncertain. The CDR3 is made up of 13 amino acids. Germline V gene sequence: CDR1 LGHNA, CDR2 YNFKEQ. Trimming shortened V by 2 bases and J by 1 base, and 5 bases separated the two germline ends. The CDR3 loop is CASSQRENTEAFF. For the CDR3, the DNA is TGTGCCAGCAGCCAAAGAGAGAACACTGAAGCTTTCTTT.

This clonotype was picked up a small number of times. This rearrangement joins TRBV20-1 to TRBJ2-7; 8 positions agree with TRBD2. Unmatched junction bases numbered 21, after V lost 3 bases and J lost 2 bases. Germline values: CDR1 DFQATT, CDR2 SNEGSKA (reference sequence). The CDR3 is made up of 19 amino acids. In nucleotides, the CDR3 is TGCAGTGCTAGGGGGGTCGGTAGCGGGACCTACCCACGCGCCTACGAGCAGTACTTC. Translating gives CSARGVGSGTYPRAYEQYF.

The table lists this clonotype with a few counts. V and J are TRBV27 and TRBJ1-6; the D gene is possibly TRBD1 (5 bases). V lost 6 bases, J lost 9 bases, and 18 bases lay in between. Germline V lookup: CDR1 MNHEY, CDR2 SMNVEV (reference sequence). CDR3 length: 15 residues. The CDR3 sequence: CASSFAGLSGSPLHF. The CDR3 nucleotides read TGTGCCAGCAGCTTCGCAGGGTTGAGCGGTTCACCCCTCCACTTT.

This clonotype has more than one count but fewer than ten. Here the CDR3 reads CASGVGQGGYTF. As DNA, the CDR3 is TGTGCCAGCGGGGTAGGACAAGGTGGCTACACCTTC. This rearrangement joins TRBV7-2 to TRBJ1-2, with D possibly matching TRBD1 (5 bases). V lost 8 bases and J 7 bases, leaving 14 bases between the germline ends. The CDR3 runs to 12 residues. Per germline, CDR1 SGHTA and CDR2 FQGNSA.